This section outlines one TCR beta chain sequence together with its context. What antigen it recognizes has not been identified. Nothing much larger sits one base from this clone, and base qualities are not available. V has 1 base trimmed and J has 10 bases trimmed; junction bases matching no gene number 16. For CDR1 and CDR2, the germline V gene lists SGHRS and YFSETQ. The CDR3 covers 18 residues, taking in both the cysteine and the phenylalanine. Only CDR3 DNA is held: 54 bases, read in frame from base 1. The Miltenyi Naive CD4+ T Cell Isolation kit was used to purify naive CD4+ T cells, and CD25 microbeads were used to remove Tregs. Tregs, naive and memory CD4+ T cells from tumor, blood and ipsilateral draining lymph nodes of a few breast cancer patients underwent full-length TCR alpha and beta sequencing. Tumor tissue and lymph nodes obtained from ipsilateral axillary dissection were perfused with PBS, minced and then digested with collagenase I and hyaluronidase. A purity exceeding 90% was confirmed by FACS for the sorted cell populations.

Amplification of full-length TCR variable regions was done by 5' RACE PCR using constant-region reverse primers, and this step was followed by semi-nested PCR with Nested Universal Primer A. The ReliaPrep RNA Cell Miniprep System was used to extract total RNA, which was then reverse transcribed into 5'RACE-ready cDNA with the SMARTer RACE 5'/3' Kit. Full-length TCR alpha and beta libraries were barcoded with multiplex adaptors and sequenced on an Illumina MiSeq. Concerning the study's data processing: For each of nine subset-tissue groups, sequencing data from the five patients were pooled, and the groups were then compared using unsupervised clustering of TCR gene usage. The Morisita-Horn index was used to calculate repertoire similarity, with shared sequences weighted by how much each contributed to each repertoire. TCRdb ran its own pipeline on the public reads, namely fastp trimming at Q25 and MiXCR clone calling, and kept in-frame beta chains. One record per CDR3 amino acid sequence lists the most common genes and DNA. TCRdb, not the authors, supplied the V and J calls. Counted in this sample were 40,000 to 65,000 distinct CDR3 sequences; around 26% of them appeared once. 3.2% of the sample is in the top ten clones.

This record comes from a study (dated by TCRdb to the mid-2010s). In terms of the full investigation: Whether tumor-infiltrating Tregs in breast cancer are recruited from blood Tregs or converted in situ from other CD4+ T cell subsets was tested.

What the study reported, not specific to this receptor: Tumor memory CD4+ T cell TCR gene usage clustered with blood and lymph node memory CD4+ cells and lymph node naive CD4+ cells. Rather than covering whole repertoires, validation in the larger cohort was restricted to a single TCR beta V-J rearrangement. The greatest overlap of tumor-infiltrating Treg TCR alpha and beta sequences was with tumor naive CD4+ T cells, followed next by blood naive CD4+ T cells.

This sequence originates from a female donor with breast cancer. The rearrangement joined TRBV5-1 to TRBJ2-1; TRBD2 fits 11 bases in the junction. Sample: tumor-infiltrating naive CD4+ T cells sorted from the breast tumor. Taken with the paper, the label for cell subset or site translates to: naive CD4+ T cells, CD4+CD45RA+CD25-. The DNA sequence follows: TGCGCCAGCAGCTTGTCACCTCCTAGCGGGAGGCTTCGGGGGGAGCAGTTCTTC. This translates into CASSLSPPSGRLRGEQFF.